This entry lists 27 T cell receptor beta chains sequenced from one sample in a study of shared T cell receptors in the human thymus. Clones were read by immunoSEQ multiplex PCR, and TCRdb kept only the in-frame ones, dropping some. Of 450,000 to 650,000 clones detected, about four fifths appear once; the ten largest clones hold roughly 0.013%. A further study also used this sample, focusing on human thymus T cells.

Material: thymocytes. Source of these receptors: a boy under three years old with a congenital heart defect.

This clone has just a few counts. The chain has TRBV18 and TRBJ2-5, with 8 bases lining up with TRBD1. V trimming: 6 bases; J trimming: 9 bases; junction bases outside the gene matches: 9. Germline V gives CDR1 KGHSH, CDR2 LQKENI. The CDR3 is made up of 13 amino acids. CDR3 amino acids: CASSARGPPAQYF. In DNA, the CDR3 is TGTGCCAGCTCCGCCAGGGGGCCCCCGGCCCAGTACTTC.

The rearrangement uses TRBV4-3 and TRBJ1-2; the D gene is possibly TRBD1 (5 bases). Germline V lookup: CDR1 LGHNA, CDR2 YSLEER. The CDR3 runs 16 residues. Trimming cost V 0 bases and J 8 bases, with 19 bases left between them. CDR3 residues: CASSQEVEVRAEGYTF. CDR3 DNA sequence: TGCGCCAGCAGCCAAGAGGTCGAGGTCAGGGCCGAGGGCTACACCTTC.

The chain has TRBV7-9 and TRBJ2-5, with 11 bases matching TRBD2. The ends lost 5 bases at V and 5 bases at J; junction bases unmatched: 16. Germline V gene data show CDR1 as SEHNR and CDR2 as FQNEAQ (reference sequence). This CDR3 has 18 residues. CDR3 in DNA: TGTGCCAGCAGCATCCGGGACGGAATAGCGGGAGGGCCTGAGACCCAGTACTTC. Protein product: CASSIRDGIAGGPETQYF. Supplemented by reference TRBV7-9 and TRBJ2-5, the full variable domain reads DTGVSQNPRHKITKRGQNVTFRCDPISEHNRLYWYRQTLGQGPEFLTYFQNEAQLEKSRLLSDRFSAERPKGSFSTLEIQRTEQGDSAMYLCASSIRDGIAGGPETQYFGPGTRLLVL.

The chain is built from TRBV4-3 and TRBJ2-2; D is ambiguous. The CDR3 has 14 amino acids. Germline V lookup: CDR1 LGHNA, CDR2 YSLEER. V lost 0 bases and J 7 bases, leaving 9 bases between the germline ends. CDR3: CASSQDTADGELFF. The CDR3 DNA sequence: TGCGCCAGCAGCCAAGATACCGCAGACGGGGAGCTGTTTTTT.

The CDR3 is CASSPSGGGNQPQHF. The CDR3 bases are TGTGCCAGCAGCCCAAGTGGGGGGGGCAATCAGCCCCAGCATTTT. The chain recombines TRBV6-4 with TRBJ1-5; a possible D gene is TRBD1 (5 bases). V was clipped by 6 bases and J by 2 bases, with 14 bases between them. The CDR3 totals 15 residues. Germline V gene lookup returns CDR1 MRHNA and CDR2 SNTAGT.

The chain recombines TRBV6-6 with TRBJ1-1; the D gene is possibly TRBD1 (6 bases). The CDR3 runs to 16 residues. Between the trimmed V and J ends, which lost 6 bases and 0 bases, there was a span of 17 bases. From germline, CDR1 is MNHNY and CDR2 SVGAGI (reference sequence). CDR3 loop: CASRVRGGTMNTEAFF. CDR3 DNA sequence: TGTGCCAGCAGAGTTAGGGGGGGAACCATGAACACTGAAGCTTTCTTT.

In its sample, this clone was seen a few times. The chain has TRBV27 and TRBJ2-6; perhaps TRBD2 as D (6 bases). V was cut by 4 bases and J by 0 bases, with 16 bases left in between. This CDR3 has 18 amino acids. Germline values: CDR1 MNHEY, CDR2 SMNVEV (reference sequence). The CDR3 reads CASSSPGLGNSGANVLTF. CDR3 DNA sequence: TGTGCCAGCAGTTCCCCGGGACTCGGAAACTCTGGGGCCAACGTCCTGACTTTC. The variable domain in full, with the rest retrieved from reference TRBV27 and TRBJ2-6, is EAQVTQNPRYLITVTGKKLTVTCSQNMNHEYMSWYRQDPGLGLRQIYYSMNVEVTDKGDVPEGYKVSRKEKRNFPLILESPSPNQTSLYFCASSSPGLGNSGANVLTFGAGSRLTVL.

The V gene is TRBV4-3, the J gene TRBJ2-7; 10 nucleotides align to TRBD1. The CDR3 contains 15 residues. Trimming took 3 bases from V and 2 from J; bases not matched to a gene: 4. Looked up from germline, CDR1 is LGHNA and CDR2 is YSLEER. The CDR3 DNA reads as TGCGCCAGCAGCCAGGGACAGGGGCGAACCTACGAGCAGTACTTC. Encoded protein: CASSQGQGRTYEQYF.

This chain uses TRBV18 with TRBJ2-7, with TRBD1 matching 8 bases. CDR1 and CDR2 from the germline V gene are KGHSH and LQKENI. With 0 bases clipped from V and 6 bases from J, the junction kept 7 bases outside the gene matches. This CDR3 comprises 15 residues. The CDR3 DNA sequence: TGTGCCAGCTCACCACCGTTAACACAGGGGGTCGAGCAGTACTTC. Its protein is CASSPPLTQGVEQYF.

V usage is TRBV28 and J usage is TRBJ1-5; D uncertain. Between the trimmed V and J ends, which lost 5 bases and 8 bases, there was a span of 7 bases. The germline gives CDR1 MDHEN, CDR2 SYDVKM. This CDR3 is 11 amino acids long. CDR3 coding DNA: TGTGCCAGCAGTCCCCGGGAGCCCCAGCATTTT. Translated, it gives CASSPREPQHF.

J is TRBJ1-5 and V is TRBV27, with D possibly matching TRBD1 (6 bases). Germline V gene sequence: CDR1 MNHEY, CDR2 SMNVEV (reference sequence). There are 14 residues in the CDR3. Trimming took off 5 bases at V and 7 bases at J, with 15 bases between the two ends. As DNA, the CDR3 is TGTGCCAGCAGTACAAGGGGGTTTGGACAGCCCCAGCATTTT. Amino acids: CASSTRGFGQPQHF.

This clone has a handful of counts. The chain carries TRBV4-3 and TRBJ2-2; 7 positions agree with TRBD1. The CDR3 totals 16 residues. Germline loops: CDR1 LGHNA, CDR2 YSLEER. Unmatched junction bases numbered 8, after V lost 0 bases and J lost 7 bases. This CDR3 reads CASSQEGQRASGELFF. CDR3 DNA sequence: TGCGCCAGCAGCCAAGAGGGACAGAGGGCAAGCGGGGAGCTGTTTTTT.

This clone was picked up a small number of times. The chain carries TRBV30 and TRBJ1-5, with 12 bases aligning to TRBD1. The trim removed 1 base at V and 7 bases at J, leaving 8 bases unmatched. Germline assignment: CDR1 GTSNPN and CDR2 SVGIG (reference sequence). The CDR3 loop spans 16 amino acids. The chain's CDR3 is CAWSAAGQGAGQPQHF. CDR3 coding DNA: TGTGCCTGGAGTGCAGCGGGACAGGGGGCCGGGCAGCCCCAGCATTTT.

V usage is TRBV6-5 and J usage is TRBJ2-5; a possible D gene is TRBD2 (7 bases). The J call may be faulty, since TRBJ2-7 better matches the DNA end. CDR1 and CDR2 (germline): MNHEY, SVGAGI. This CDR3 contains 14 residues. CDR3 sequence (DNA): TGTGCCAGCAGTTACTCGAGGGGGGGCCACGAGCAGTACTTC. Its translation: CASSYSRGGHEQYF.

On this clone itself: This CDR3 is also generated by other DNA sequences in the sample. The chain has TRBV15 and TRBJ2-7; 7 bases align to TRBD1. The CDR3 has 16 residues. Germline values: CDR1 LNHNV, CDR2 YYDKDF (reference sequence). The V gene end was trimmed by 0 bases and the J gene end by 2 bases; junction bases not matched to a gene: 7. CDR3 sequence: CATSRDWTGQTYEQYF. As DNA, the CDR3 is TGTGCCACCAGCAGAGATTGGACGGGACAGACCTACGAGCAGTACTTC.

The chain links TRBV5-4 to TRBJ2-3; possibly TRBD2 for D (5 bases). The CDR3 spans 12 residues. The V end lost 9 bases, the J end lost 5 bases, and 13 bases lay between the germline ends. Germline CDR1 is SGHNT and CDR2 is YYREEE (reference sequence). Here the CDR3 DNA reads TGTGCCACCCGCGACCGGGGAGATACGCAGTATTTT. Translation gives CATRDRGDTQYF.

This chain connects TRBV28 to TRBJ2-5; a possible D gene is TRBD1 (6 bases). Germline V gene sequence: CDR1 MDHEN, CDR2 SYDVKM. The germline V and J ends were trimmed by 5 bases and 1 base, with 14 bases remaining between them. CDR3 length equals 15 residues. This CDR3 is CASSPRQAIQETQYF. CDR3 bases: TGTGCCAGCAGTCCTAGACAGGCGATCCAAGAGACCCAGTACTTC.

The chain links TRBV4-1 to TRBJ2-2; 8 bases fit TRBD2. Unmatched junction bases numbered 12, after V lost 4 bases and J lost 2 bases. Germline V gene data show CDR1 as MGHRA and CDR2 as YSYEKL. The CDR3 sequence is 18 residues long. CDR3 sequence reads: CASSPVPSLAANTGELFF. In nucleotides, the CDR3 is TGCGCCAGCAGCCCAGTGCCCTCACTAGCGGCCAACACCGGGGAGCTGTTTTTT.

The rearrangement links TRBV29-1 to TRBJ2-1, with 7 bases fitting TRBD2. CDR3 length: 14 residues. V shed 4 bases, J shed 5 bases, and the junction held 8 bases outside the gene matches. Germline CDR1 reads SQVTM; CDR2 reads ANQGSEA. CDR3 sequence: CSVVWREYHNEQFF. The CDR3 region has the DNA TGCAGCGTTGTATGGCGGGAGTACCACAATGAGCAGTTCTTC.

This chain links TRBV14 with TRBJ2-2; D may be TRBD2 (6 bases). Germline loops: CDR1 SGHDN, CDR2 FVKESK. V lost 3 bases and J 7 bases, leaving 6 bases between the germline ends. This CDR3 has 12 amino acids. The CDR3 DNA sequence: TGTGCCAGCAGCCAGGGGGGCGGGGAGCTGTTTTTT. Translating gives CASSQGGGELFF. Based on the CDR3 plus reference TRBV14 and TRBJ2-2, the full variable domain is EAGVTQFPSHSVIEKGQTVTLRCDPISGHDNLYWYRRVMGKEIKFLLHFVKESKQDESGMPNNRFLAERTGGTYSTLKVQPAELEDSGVYFCASSQGGGELFFGEGSRLTVL.

This clone was detected a few times. The V and J genes are TRBV7-9 and TRBJ1-1; D not certain. Per germline, CDR1 SEHNR and CDR2 FQNEAQ (reference sequence). Deletions cut 1 base from V and 0 bases from J, with 6 bases between. The CDR3 consists of 14 residues. CDR3 coding DNA: TGTGCCAGCAGCTTAGTTTCCGTGAACACTGAAGCTTTCTTT. As protein: CASSLVSVNTEAFF.

This rearrangement joins TRBV4-2 to TRBJ2-1; no clear D. Germline CDR1 is LGHNA and CDR2 is YNFKEQ. V was cut by 0 bases and J by 6 bases, with 6 bases left in between. This CDR3 has 13 residues. The CDR3 nucleotides read TGTGCCAGCAGCCAAGAATACGGCAATGAGCAGTTCTTC. As protein: CASSQEYGNEQFF.

The chain uses TRBV6-6 and TRBJ2-1, with 11 bases aligning to TRBD2. The CDR3 runs to 16 residues. CDR1 and CDR2 (germline): MNHNY, SVGAGI (reference sequence). J was trimmed by 6 bases and V by 5 bases; bases with no gene match: 9. The CDR3 DNA reads TGTGCCAGCAGTATACTAGCGGGAGCGGGTTGCAATGAGCAGTTCTTC. This codes for CASSILAGAGCNEQFF.

This chain joins TRBV4-2 and TRBJ2-7; maybe TRBD1 (6 bases). Deletions cut 1 base from V and 0 bases from J, with 19 bases between. The CDR3 has 18 residues. Germline V CDR1 and CDR2: LGHNA, YNFKEQ. The CDR3, as DNA: TGTGCCAGCAGCCAAGGTCAACGGACAGCGAGTTTCTCCTACGAGCAGTACTTC. It codes for CASSQGQRTASFSYEQYF.

The CDR3 nucleotides read TGTGCCACCAGCATCGGGATCGGAAACACCATATATTTT. This codes for CATSIGIGNTIYF. This chain links TRBV15 with TRBJ1-3; D gene ambiguous. This CDR3 comprises 13 residues. V was cut by 4 bases and J by 4 bases, with 8 bases left in between. Germline loops: CDR1 LNHNV, CDR2 YYDKDF (reference sequence).

This clone was seen once. The rearrangement links TRBV29-1 to TRBJ2-6; TRBD2 is a possible D gene (6 bases). The CDR3 is 14 amino acids. Germline-derived CDR1 and CDR2 are SQVTM and ANQGSEA. V lost 4 bases and J 4 bases, leaving 11 bases between the germline ends. The CDR3: CSVVGGSGANVLTF. The DNA for the CDR3 is TGCAGCGTTGTTGGGGGGAGCGGGGCCAACGTCCTGACTTTC. Based on the CDR3 plus reference TRBV29-1 and TRBJ2-6, the full variable domain is SAVISQKPSRDICQRGTSLTIQCQVDSQVTMMFWYRQQPGQSLTLIATANQGSEATYESGFVIDKFPISRPNLTFSTLTVSNMSPEDSSIYLCSVVGGSGANVLTFGAGSRLTVL.

This chain links TRBV5-4 with TRBJ2-5, with D possibly matching TRBD2 (6 bases). V was cut by 2 bases and J by 6 bases, with 11 bases left in between. This CDR3 has 13 amino acids. From germline, CDR1 is SGHNT and CDR2 YYREEE (reference sequence). The CDR3 DNA reads TGTGCCAGCAGCTTAAGGGACTGTCAGACCCAGTACTTC. Translated: CASSLRDCQTQYF.